The entry below describes one T cell receptor beta chain. Its target is not known. The repertoire was sequenced with immunoSEQ multiplex PCR; TCRdb's copy has only in-frame clones and lacks some. This table has 50,000 to 60,000 clones, approximately 80% appearing once. This CDR3 has 13 residues. With V trimmed by 5 bases and J by 3 bases, 2 bases remained unmatched. Per germline, CDR1 KGHSH and CDR2 LQKENI. The data were taken from a study of T cell responses to AZD1222 COVID-19 vaccine. Timing groups of about 4 and about 12 weeks for second doses were pooled. Study findings and constraints: The span of vaccine-associated CD4 TCRs extended across spike, with dominance at 160-218 and 743-854. Reports say nearly half of spike-specific TCRs go after unmutated variant regions. The donor cohort was predominantly white British with a female majority, and clonal diversity may have been underestimated.

Sequenced material: peripheral blood, taken 28 days after the second AZD1222 dose. This sequence was found in an adult who received the AZD1222 COVID-19 vaccine. The V call is TRBV18, the J call TRBJ1-2; 8 bases map to TRBD1. Here the CDR3 DNA reads TGTGCCAGCTCAACGGGACAGGACTATGGCTACACCTTC. Translation: CASSTGQDYGYTF.